This TCR beta chain appears in the sequencing data of a study of blood T cell repertoires in COVID-19. The assay was immunoSEQ multiplex PCR, and TCRdb's table has in-frame clones only and misses some. The data hold about 150,000 clones, with 83% observed a single time. The germline V gene has CDR1 SGHVS and CDR2 FQNEAQ. The V gene lost 5 bases and the J gene lost 1 base, with 9 bases spanning the gap. The CDR3 covers 14 residues. Sequencing was carried out using peripheral blood. V and J are TRBV7-8 and TRBJ2-1; the D gene is possibly TRBD2 (5 bases). The TCR originated in a woman aged 80 or over with acute or convalescent COVID-19. The CDR3 DNA follows: TGTGCCAGCAGCAGAGGCGGGTCCTACAATGAGCAGTTCTTC. This codes for CASSRGGSYNEQFF.